The rows below give T cell receptor beta chains drawn from one sample of a study of blood T cell repertoires in COVID-19. The table came from immunoSEQ multiplex PCR; TCRdb's copy has only in-frame clones and leaves some out. The sample has more than 300,000 clones, under 90% seen once. Sequenced material: PBMCs or T cells enriched from blood (not recorded which). These receptors were obtained from a woman aged 25 to 39 who had recovered from COVID-19. Each CDR3 is given without its conserved first and last residue. Clone size, where shown, is once, few, many, or a class for clones that have expanded.

J: TRBJ2-2
V: TRBV3-1/TRBV3-2
size: -
CDR3: ASSRAQMNTGELF

J: TRBJ1-1
V: TRBV6-5
size: -
CDR3: ASTPVKGTEAF

J: TRBJ2-1
V: TRBV4-3
size: -
CDR3: ASSQDWGGYNEQF

J: TRBJ1-6
V: TRBV6-5
size: -
CDR3: ASRIQGTENSPLH

J: TRBJ1-1
V: TRBV3-1/TRBV3-2
size: once
CDR3: ASSLQGAMAGGEAF

J: TRBJ2-1
V: TRBV12-3/TRBV12-4
size: -
CDR3: ATLAGAYNEQF

J: TRBJ2-7
V: TRBV29-1
size: few
CDR3: SVAGSTGTYEQY

J: TRBJ2-3
V: TRBV19
size: -
CDR3: ASSRGTGATDTQY

J: TRBJ1-2
V: TRBV6-5
size: -
CDR3: ASSYEDTIRGYT

J: TRBJ2-2
V: TRBV4-2
size: -
CDR3: ASSQDPAGELF

J: TRBJ2-2
V: TRBV5-1
size: once
CDR3: ASSLDSTGELF

J: TRBJ1-2
V: TRBV29-1
size: -
CDR3: SVEGPQGGYT

J: TRBJ1-5
V: TRBV15
size: -
CDR3: ATSRGRRNINQPQH

J: TRBJ1-6
V: TRBV7-8
size: -
CDR3: ASSLRAGLTNSPLH

J: TRBJ2-3
V: TRBV6-1
size: -
CDR3: ASSDRRTSGDTDTQY

J: TRBJ1-1
V: TRBV5-1
size: -
CDR3: ASSPPWDRDAAF

J: TRBJ2-1
V: TRBV11-2
size: -
CDR3: ASTLLRISSYNEQF

J: TRBJ2-7
V: TRBV6-5
size: -
CDR3: ASSYGQGAYEQY

J: TRBJ1-1
V: TRBV20-1
size: -
CDR3: SPPGETEAF

J: TRBJ2-1
V: TRBV27
size: few
CDR3: ASRWDTRNNEQF

J: TRBJ1-5
V: TRBV27
size: -
CDR3: ASTDFNQPQH

J: TRBJ1-1
V: TRBV24-1
size: once
CDR3: ATSETGTGNTEAF

J: TRBJ2-3
V: TRBV15
size: -
CDR3: ATSRALTGPTDTQY

J: TRBJ2-7
V: TRBV19
size: -
CDR3: ASSRSLGLYGEQY

J: TRBJ2-1
V: TRBV6-2/TRBV6-3
size: once
CDR3: ASSFAGRGQF

J: TRBJ2-7
V: TRBV7-9
size: -
CDR3: ASSSGTSGTEQY

J: TRBJ2-2
V: TRBV5-1
size: -
CDR3: ASSVSVVTGELF

J: TRBJ2-7
V: TRBV5-6
size: -
CDR3: ASSLVGADEQY

J: TRBJ1-5
V: TRBV21-1
size: -
CDR3: ASSAPLCEVSQPQH

J: TRBJ1-1
V: TRBV28
size: -
CDR3: ASSLSRDLGDAF

J: TRBJ2-1
V: TRBV3-1/TRBV3-2
size: -
CDR3: ASSQDLREGPYNEQF

J: TRBJ2-1
V: TRBV5-1
size: -
CDR3: ASSIGQGWDEQF

J: TRBJ1-6
V: TRBV7-9
size: -
CDR3: ASSGQGNSPLH

J: TRBJ2-7
V: TRBV5-4
size: -
CDR3: ASSLRDREGQY

J: TRBJ2-3
V: TRBV20-1
size: -
CDR3: SASQGGDTQY

J: TRBJ1-2
V: TRBV6-5
size: -
CDR3: ADKGANYGYT

J: TRBJ1-5
V: TRBV21-1
size: few
CDR3: ASSKALLGGRNGNQPQH

J: TRBJ1-2
V: TRBV10-3
size: -
CDR3: AISSQGDYGYT

J: TRBJ1-6
V: TRBV30
size: few
CDR3: AGAGRLGSPLH

J: TRBJ2-1
V: TRBV4-1
size: -
CDR3: ASSQETRESHEQF

J: TRBJ1-1
V: TRBV4-2
size: once
CDR3: ASSRTRNTEAF

J: TRBJ2-7
V: TRBV6-6
size: -
CDR3: ASRTGQGLLRD

J: TRBJ1-6
V: TRBV11-3
size: once
CDR3: ASSRDRNTPLH

J: TRBJ1-2
V: TRBV4-3
size: -
CDR3: ASSQDFGGGHSDYGYT

J: TRBJ1-1
V: TRBV10-1
size: -
CDR3: ASSPGTGVEAF

J: TRBJ2-7
V: TRBV20-1
size: -
CDR3: SASPLGESYEQY

J: TRBJ1-3
V: TRBV11-2
size: -
CDR3: ASSPSGVGNTIY

J: TRBJ1-2
V: TRBV29-1
size: -
CDR3: SAGTGLGYT

J: TRBJ1-2
V: TRBV27
size: few
CDR3: ASRREGPYGYT

J: TRBJ2-5
V: TRBV5-1
size: -
CDR3: ASSLLGTSGAETQY

J: TRBJ1-1
V: TRBV9
size: few
CDR3: ASSGHQGTEAF

J: TRBJ2-5
V: TRBV27
size: -
CDR3: ASSLGGRGETQY

J: TRBJ1-2
V: TRBV30
size: -
CDR3: AWSVQWPGYT

J: TRBJ1-1
V: TRBV19
size: few
CDR3: ASTPTGGVNTEAF

J: TRBJ1-1
V: TRBV19
size: -
CDR3: ASSLGNGYTEAF

J: TRBJ1-5
V: TRBV13
size: -
CDR3: ASSSYRGQGGQPQH

J: TRBJ1-2
V: TRBV4-1
size: -
CDR3: ASSQAWGQGNGYT

J: TRBJ2-2
V: TRBV4-1
size: -
CDR3: ASSPMGLAGGTGELF

J: TRBJ2-2
V: TRBV3-1/TRBV3-2
size: -
CDR3: ASSQVPLAGNTGELF